The 5 T cell receptor beta chains below all came from one sample that was sequenced in a study of blood T cell repertoires in COVID-19. Profiled with immunoSEQ multiplex PCR; TCRdb holds only in-frame clones, not every one. The sample comprises 150,000 or so clones, approximately 80% of which are singletons, and 8% to 13% rests with the top ten. Sequenced sample: PBMCs or T cells enriched from blood (not recorded which). These receptors originate from a man between 45 and 60 years old who had recovered from COVID-19.

This clone was detected once. The V and J genes are TRBV29-1 and TRBJ2-3, with D unclear. Between the trimmed V and J ends, which lost 4 bases and 5 bases, there was a span of 13 bases. Germline V gives CDR1 SQVTM, CDR2 ANQGSEA. There are 13 residues in the CDR3. CDR3 coding DNA: TGCAGCGTTGGCTCCGCTCGACAAGATACGCAGTATTTT. Translating it yields CSVGSARQDTQYF.

V usage is TRBV30 and J usage is TRBJ1-6; no clear D gene. The germline gives CDR1 GTSNPN, CDR2 SVGIG (reference sequence). The CDR3 extends over 13 amino acids. The V end lost 8 bases, the J end lost 7 bases, and 15 bases lay between the germline ends. CDR3 in amino acids: CAGQDALNSPLHF. CDR3 DNA: TGTGCCGGGCAAGACGCGTTGAATTCACCCCTCCACTTT. The variable domain in full, with the rest retrieved from reference TRBV30 and TRBJ1-6, is SQTIHQWPATLVQPVGSPLSLECTVEGTSNPNLYWYRQAAGRGLQLLFYSVGIGQISSEVPQNLSASRPQDRQFILSSKKLLLSDSGFYLCAGQDALNSPLHFGNGTRLTVT.

V and J are TRBV5-1 and TRBJ2-7; 12 bases are shared with TRBD2. The CDR3 spans 16 residues. Trimming cost V 0 bases and J 5 bases; bases outside gene matches: 6. The germline V gene has CDR1 SGHRS and CDR2 YFSETQ. The CDR3 DNA sequence: TGCGCCAGCAGCTTGGAATGGTCTAGCGGGAGGGACGAGCAGTACTTC. Translated: CASSLEWSSGRDEQYF. Complete variable domain (other parts from reference TRBV5-1 and TRBJ2-7): KAGVTQTPRYLIKTRGQQVTLSCSPISGHRSVSWYQQTPGQGLQFLFEYFSETQRNKGNFPGRFSGRQFSNSRSEMNVSTLELGDSALYLCASSLEWSSGRDEQYFGPGTRLTVT.

The V gene is TRBV28, the J gene TRBJ1-1; D possibly corresponds to TRBD1 (6 bases). The CDR3 is made up of 13 amino acids. V shed 4 bases and J shed 1 base, with 7 bases lying between them. Germline values: CDR1 MDHEN, CDR2 SYDVKM. CDR3 in amino acids: CASSWGPNTEAFF. DNA for the CDR3: TGTGCCAGCAGTTGGGGGCCGAACACTGAAGCTTTCTTT.

CDR3 bases: TGTGCCAGCAGTTACGCCCTACACTATGGCTACACCTTC. It encodes CASSYALHYGYTF. J is TRBJ1-2 and V is TRBV6-5; D is unresolved. The CDR3 is made up of 13 amino acids. V shed 2 bases and J shed 3 bases, with 7 bases lying between them. CDR1 and CDR2 (germline): MNHEY, SVGAGI.